The clone carrying this T cell receptor (beta chain) came up a few times. The data derive from a study of shared clonotypes between healthy human individuals. Study-wide background: Per donor, CD8 memory used one plate, CD8 naive used two, CD4 memory used three and CD4 naive used three.

The CDR3 totals 15 residues. The ends were cut back, 3 bases at V and 5 bases at J, with 13 bases in the middle. Germline V CDR1 and CDR2: SEHNR, FQNEAQ (reference sequence). The test was conducted at deep level. Clones were read by immunoSEQ multiplex PCR, and TCRdb kept only the in-frame ones, dropping some. Of some 2,400,000 clones listed, 90% to 97% are singletons. Healthy HIV-negative adults with no recent acute infections or vaccinations were recruited as donors. A CD45RA+ naive subset and a CD45RA-negative memory subset were split from CD4+ cells. Sequencing was performed on naive CD4+ T cells sorted from blood. This sample's subset: CD45RA+ positively selected. The receptor was derived from a man aged 18 to 29 in good health. V gene TRBV7-9 combines with J gene TRBJ1-4; a weak D match, TRBD1 (5 bases). In DNA form, the CDR3 reads TGTGCCAGCAGCTTCCAGGGCTGGGGAAATGAAAAACTGTTTTTT. Its translation is CASSFQGWGNEKLFF.